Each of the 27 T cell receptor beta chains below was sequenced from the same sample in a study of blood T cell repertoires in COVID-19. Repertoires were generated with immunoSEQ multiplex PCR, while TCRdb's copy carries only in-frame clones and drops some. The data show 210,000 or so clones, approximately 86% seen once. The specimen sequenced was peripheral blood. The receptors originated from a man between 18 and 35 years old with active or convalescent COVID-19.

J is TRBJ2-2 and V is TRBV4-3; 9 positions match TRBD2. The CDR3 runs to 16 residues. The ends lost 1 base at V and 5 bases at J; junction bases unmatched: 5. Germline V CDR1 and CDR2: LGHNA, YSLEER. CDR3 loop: CASSQGASGATGELFF. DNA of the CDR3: TGCGCCAGCAGCCAAGGGGCTAGCGGGGCGACCGGGGAGCTGTTTTTT.

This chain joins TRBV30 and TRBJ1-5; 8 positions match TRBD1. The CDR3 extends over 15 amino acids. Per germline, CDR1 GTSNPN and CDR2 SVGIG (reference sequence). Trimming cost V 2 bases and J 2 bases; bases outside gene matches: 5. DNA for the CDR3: TGTGCCTGGAGTACCGGGACAGGTGGCAATCAGCCCCAGCATTTT. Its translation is CAWSTGTGGNQPQHF.

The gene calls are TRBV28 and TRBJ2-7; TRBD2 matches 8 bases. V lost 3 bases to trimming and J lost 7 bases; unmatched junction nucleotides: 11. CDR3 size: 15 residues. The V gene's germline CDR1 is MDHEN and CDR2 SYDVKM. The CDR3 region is CASSFQGGRSGEQYF. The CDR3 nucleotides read TGTGCCAGCAGTTTTCAGGGCGGGAGGTCGGGGGAGCAGTACTTC.

CDR3: CASTLAGDLTDTQYF. CDR3 in DNA: TGTGCCAGCACTCTAGCGGGAGACCTAACAGATACGCAGTATTTT. The chain recombines TRBV6-5 with TRBJ2-3; 10 nucleotides agree with TRBD2. The CDR3 covers 15 residues. With V trimmed by 7 bases and J by 3 bases, 7 bases remained unmatched. Looked up from germline, CDR1 is MNHEY and CDR2 is SVGAGI.

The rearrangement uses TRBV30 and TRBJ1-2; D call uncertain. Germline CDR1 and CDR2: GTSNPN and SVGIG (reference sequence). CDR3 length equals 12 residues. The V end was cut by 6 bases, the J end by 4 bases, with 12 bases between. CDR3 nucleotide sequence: TGTGCCTGCGGTAGATTCCCCTATGGCTACACCTTC. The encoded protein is CACGRFPYGYTF.

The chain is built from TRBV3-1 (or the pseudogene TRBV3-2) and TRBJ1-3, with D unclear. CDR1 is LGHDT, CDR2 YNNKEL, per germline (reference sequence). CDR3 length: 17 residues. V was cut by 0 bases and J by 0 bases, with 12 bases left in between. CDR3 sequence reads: CASSQDQLTNSGNTIYF. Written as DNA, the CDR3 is TGTGCCAGCAGCCAAGATCAGTTGACAAACTCTGGAAACACCATATATTTT.

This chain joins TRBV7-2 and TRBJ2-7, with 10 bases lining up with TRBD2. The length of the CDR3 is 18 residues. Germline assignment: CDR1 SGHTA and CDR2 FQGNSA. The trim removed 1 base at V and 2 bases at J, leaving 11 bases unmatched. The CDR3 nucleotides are TGTGCCAGCAGCTTAGTTCGGACTAGCGGACGTGGGGCCTACGAGCAGTACTTC. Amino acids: CASSLVRTSGRGAYEQYF.

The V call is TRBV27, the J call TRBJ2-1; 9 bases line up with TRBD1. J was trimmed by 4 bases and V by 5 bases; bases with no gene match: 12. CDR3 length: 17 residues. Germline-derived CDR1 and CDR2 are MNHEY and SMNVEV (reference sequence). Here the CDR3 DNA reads TGTGCCAGCAGTCCATCCACCGGGACAGGGATATACAATGAGCAGTTCTTC. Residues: CASSPSTGTGIYNEQFF.

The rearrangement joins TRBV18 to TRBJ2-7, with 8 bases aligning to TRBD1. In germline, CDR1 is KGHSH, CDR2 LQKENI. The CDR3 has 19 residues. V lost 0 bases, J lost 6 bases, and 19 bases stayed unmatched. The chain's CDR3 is CASSPPIAGGVLMPSEQYF. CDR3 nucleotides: TGTGCCAGCTCACCACCGATAGCAGGGGGCGTCCTTATGCCCTCCGAGCAGTACTTC. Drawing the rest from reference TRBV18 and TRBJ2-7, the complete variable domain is NAGVMQNPRHLVRRRGQEARLRCSPMKGHSHVYWYRQLPEEGLKFMVYLQKENIIDESGMPKERFSAEFPKEGPSILRIQQVVRGDSAAYFCASSPPIAGGVLMPSEQYFGPGTRLTVT.

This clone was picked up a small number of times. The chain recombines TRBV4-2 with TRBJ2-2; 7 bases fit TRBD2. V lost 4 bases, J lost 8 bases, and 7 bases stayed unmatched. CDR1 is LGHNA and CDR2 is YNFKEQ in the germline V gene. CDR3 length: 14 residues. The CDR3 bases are TGTGCCAGCAGCCCCAGGGCGGGAGATGGGGAGCTGTTTTTT. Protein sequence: CASSPRAGDGELFF.

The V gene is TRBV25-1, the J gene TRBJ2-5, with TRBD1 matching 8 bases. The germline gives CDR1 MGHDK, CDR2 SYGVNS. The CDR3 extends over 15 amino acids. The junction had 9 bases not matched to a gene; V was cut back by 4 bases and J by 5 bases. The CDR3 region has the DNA TGTGCCAGCAGTGCCACGGACAGGGTCGGGGAGACCCAGTACTTC. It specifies CASSATDRVGETQYF.

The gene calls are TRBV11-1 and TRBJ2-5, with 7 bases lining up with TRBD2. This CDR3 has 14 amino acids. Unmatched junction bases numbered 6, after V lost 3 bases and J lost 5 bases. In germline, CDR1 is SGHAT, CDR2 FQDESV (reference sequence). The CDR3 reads CASSFGRVTETQYF. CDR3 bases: TGTGCCAGCAGCTTTGGGAGGGTAACGGAGACCCAGTACTTC.

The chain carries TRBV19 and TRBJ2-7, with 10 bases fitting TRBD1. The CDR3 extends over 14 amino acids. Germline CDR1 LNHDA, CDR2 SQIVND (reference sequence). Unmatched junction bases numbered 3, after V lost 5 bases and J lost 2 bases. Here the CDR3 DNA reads TGTGCCAGTAGTCCCGGGACAGGGGCCTACGAGCAGTACTTC. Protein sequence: CASSPGTGAYEQYF.

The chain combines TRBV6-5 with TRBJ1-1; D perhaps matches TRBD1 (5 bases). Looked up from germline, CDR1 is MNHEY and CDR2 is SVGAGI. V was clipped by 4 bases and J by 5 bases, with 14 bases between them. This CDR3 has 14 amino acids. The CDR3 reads CASSLTGGWTEAFF. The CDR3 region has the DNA TGTGCCAGCAGTTTAACCGGGGGATGGACTGAAGCTTTCTTT.

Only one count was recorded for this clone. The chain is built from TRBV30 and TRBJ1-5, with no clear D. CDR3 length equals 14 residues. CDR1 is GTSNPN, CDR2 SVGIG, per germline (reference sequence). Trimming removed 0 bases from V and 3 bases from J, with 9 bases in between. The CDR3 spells CAWSVLHDNQPQHF. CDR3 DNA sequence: TGTGCCTGGAGTGTACTACACGACAATCAGCCCCAGCATTTT.

CDR3 sequence (DNA): TGTGCCAGCAGTCCACAGGGACAGAACACTGAAGCTTTCTTT. It translates to CASSPQGQNTEAFF. The rearrangement uses TRBV27 and TRBJ1-1; D is perhaps TRBD1 (6 bases). V lost 5 bases and J lost 1, with 11 bases in between. From germline, CDR1 is MNHEY and CDR2 SMNVEV (reference sequence). This CDR3 comprises 14 residues.

The CDR3: CATTSGANTGELFF. The CDR3 nucleotides read TGTGCCACCACCTCAGGGGCGAACACCGGGGAGCTGTTTTTT. This sequence joins TRBV24-1 and TRBJ2-2, with TRBD1 as a possible D gene (6 bases). CDR3 length equals 14 residues. CDR1 is KGHDR and CDR2 is SFDVKD in the germline V gene. V dropped 8 bases and J dropped 0 bases, with 9 bases sitting between them.

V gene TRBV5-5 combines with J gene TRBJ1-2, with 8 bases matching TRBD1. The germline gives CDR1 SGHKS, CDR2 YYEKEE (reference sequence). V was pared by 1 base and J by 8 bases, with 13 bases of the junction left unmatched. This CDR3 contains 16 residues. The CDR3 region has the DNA TGTGCCAGCAGCTTGTTGGTGCAGGGGGCGCGTGAAGGCTACACCTTC. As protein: CASSLLVQGAREGYTF.

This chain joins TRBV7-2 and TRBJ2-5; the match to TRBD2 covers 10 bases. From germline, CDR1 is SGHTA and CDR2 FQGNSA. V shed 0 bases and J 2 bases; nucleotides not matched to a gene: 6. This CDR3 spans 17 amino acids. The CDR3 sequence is CASSLARGTSEQETQYF. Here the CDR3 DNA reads TGTGCCAGCAGCTTAGCGCGCGGGACTAGCGAACAAGAGACCCAGTACTTC.

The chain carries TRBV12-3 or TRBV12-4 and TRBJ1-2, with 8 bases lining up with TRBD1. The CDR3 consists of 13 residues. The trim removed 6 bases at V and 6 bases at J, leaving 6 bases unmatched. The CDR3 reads CASSGQGIHGYTF. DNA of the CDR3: TGTGCCAGCAGCGGACAGGGCATACATGGCTACACCTTC.

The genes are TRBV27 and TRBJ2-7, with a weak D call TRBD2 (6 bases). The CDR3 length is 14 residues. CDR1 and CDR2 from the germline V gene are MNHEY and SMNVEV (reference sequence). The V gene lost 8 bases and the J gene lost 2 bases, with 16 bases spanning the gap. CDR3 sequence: CASRPRGITYEQYF. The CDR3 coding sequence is TGTGCCAGCCGACCCCGGGGGATCACCTACGAGCAGTACTTC.

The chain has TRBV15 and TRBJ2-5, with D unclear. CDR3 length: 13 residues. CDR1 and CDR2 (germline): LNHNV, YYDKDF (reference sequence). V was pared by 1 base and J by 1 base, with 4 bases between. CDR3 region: CATSRGPQETQYF. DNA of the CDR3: TGTGCCACCAGCAGAGGGCCCCAAGAGACCCAGTACTTC.

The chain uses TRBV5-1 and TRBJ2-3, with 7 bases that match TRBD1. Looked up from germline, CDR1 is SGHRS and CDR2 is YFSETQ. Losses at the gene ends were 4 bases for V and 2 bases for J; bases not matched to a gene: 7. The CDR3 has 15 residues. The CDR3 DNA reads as TGCGCCAGCAGCCATATGGGACAGTACACAGATACGCAGTATTTT. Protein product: CASSHMGQYTDTQYF.

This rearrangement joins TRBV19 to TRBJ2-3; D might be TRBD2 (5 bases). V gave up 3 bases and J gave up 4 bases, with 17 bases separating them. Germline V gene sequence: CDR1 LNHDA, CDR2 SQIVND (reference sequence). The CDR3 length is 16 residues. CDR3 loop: CASSISGPTEADTQYF. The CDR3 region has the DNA TGTGCCAGTAGTATTAGTGGCCCGACGGAGGCAGATACGCAGTATTTT. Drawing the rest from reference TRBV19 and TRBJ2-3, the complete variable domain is DGGITQSPKYLFRKEGQNVTLSCEQNLNHDAMYWYRQDPGQGLRLIYYSQIVNDFQKGDIAEGYSVSREKKESFPLTVTSAQKNPTAFYLCASSISGPTEADTQYFGPGTRLTVL.

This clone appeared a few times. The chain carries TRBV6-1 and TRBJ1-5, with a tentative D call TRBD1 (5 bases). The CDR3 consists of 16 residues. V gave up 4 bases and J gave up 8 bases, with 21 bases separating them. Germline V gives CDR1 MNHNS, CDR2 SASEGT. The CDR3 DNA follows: TGTGCCAGCAGTGCCTTCTGGGAGGGACTGGGGGAGCCCCAGCATTTT. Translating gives CASSAFWEGLGEPQHF.

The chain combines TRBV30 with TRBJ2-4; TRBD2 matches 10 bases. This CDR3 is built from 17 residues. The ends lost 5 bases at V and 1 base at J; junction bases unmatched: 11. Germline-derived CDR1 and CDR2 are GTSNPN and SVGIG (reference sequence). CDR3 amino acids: CAWRPLAGAGAKNIQYF. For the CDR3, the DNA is TGTGCCTGGCGGCCGCTAGCGGGAGCCGGCGCCAAAAACATTCAGTACTTC. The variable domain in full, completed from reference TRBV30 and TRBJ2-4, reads SQTIHQWPATLVQPVGSPLSLECTVEGTSNPNLYWYRQAAGRGLQLLFYSVGIGQISSEVPQNLSASRPQDRQFILSSKKLLLSDSGFYLCAWRPLAGAGAKNIQYFGAGTRLSVL.

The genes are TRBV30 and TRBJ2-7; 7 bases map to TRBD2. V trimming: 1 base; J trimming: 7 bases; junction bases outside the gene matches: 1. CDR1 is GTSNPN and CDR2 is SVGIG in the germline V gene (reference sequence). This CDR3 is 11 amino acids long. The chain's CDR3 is CAWSEAGEQYF. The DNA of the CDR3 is TGTGCCTGGAGTGAAGCGGGGGAGCAGTACTTC.